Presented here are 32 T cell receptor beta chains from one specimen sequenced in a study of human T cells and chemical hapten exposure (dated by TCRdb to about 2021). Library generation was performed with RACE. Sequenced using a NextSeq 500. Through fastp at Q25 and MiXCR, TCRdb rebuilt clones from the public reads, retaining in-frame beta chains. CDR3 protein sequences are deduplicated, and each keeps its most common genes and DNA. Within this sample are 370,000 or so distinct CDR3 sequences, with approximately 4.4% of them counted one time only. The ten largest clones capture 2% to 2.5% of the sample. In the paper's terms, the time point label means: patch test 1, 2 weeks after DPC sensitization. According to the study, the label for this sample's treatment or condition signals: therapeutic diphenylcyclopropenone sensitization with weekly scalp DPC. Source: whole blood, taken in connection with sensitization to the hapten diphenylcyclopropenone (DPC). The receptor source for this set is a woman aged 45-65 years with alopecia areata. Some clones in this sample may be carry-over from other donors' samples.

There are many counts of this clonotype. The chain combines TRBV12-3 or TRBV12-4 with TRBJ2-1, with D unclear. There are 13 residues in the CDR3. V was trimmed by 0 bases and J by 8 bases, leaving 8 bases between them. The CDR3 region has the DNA TGTGCCAGCAGTTTAGCCCCGTGGGATGAGCAGTTCTTC. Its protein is CASSLAPWDEQFF.

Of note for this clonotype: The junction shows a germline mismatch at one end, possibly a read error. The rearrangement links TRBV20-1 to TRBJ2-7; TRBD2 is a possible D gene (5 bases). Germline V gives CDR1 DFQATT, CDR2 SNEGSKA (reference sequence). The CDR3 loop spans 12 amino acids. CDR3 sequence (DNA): TGCAGTGCTAGCGATCGCCCCGGGGAGCGGTACTTC. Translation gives CSASDRPGERYF.

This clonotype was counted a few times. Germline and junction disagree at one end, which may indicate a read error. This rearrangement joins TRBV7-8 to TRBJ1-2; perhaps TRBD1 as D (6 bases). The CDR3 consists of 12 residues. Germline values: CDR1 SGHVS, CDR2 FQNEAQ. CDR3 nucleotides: TGTGCCAACAGCTTCACGGGGGGCGGCTACACCTTC. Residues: CANSFTGGGYTF.

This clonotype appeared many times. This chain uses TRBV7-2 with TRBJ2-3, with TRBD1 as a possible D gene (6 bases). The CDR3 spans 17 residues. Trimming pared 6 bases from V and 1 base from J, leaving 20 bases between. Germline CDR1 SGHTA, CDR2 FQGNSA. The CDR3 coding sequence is TGTGCCAGCAGTTCTGTCAGGGGCCGTTTGGGCACAGATACGCAGTATTTT. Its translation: CASSSVRGRLGTDTQYF.

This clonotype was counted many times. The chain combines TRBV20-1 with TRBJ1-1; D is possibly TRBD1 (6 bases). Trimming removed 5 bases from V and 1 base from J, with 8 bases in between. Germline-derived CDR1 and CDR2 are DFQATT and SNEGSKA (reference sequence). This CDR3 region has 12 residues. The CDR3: CSAEGGNTEAFF. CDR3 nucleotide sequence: TGCAGTGCTGAAGGGGGGAACACTGAAGCTTTCTTT.

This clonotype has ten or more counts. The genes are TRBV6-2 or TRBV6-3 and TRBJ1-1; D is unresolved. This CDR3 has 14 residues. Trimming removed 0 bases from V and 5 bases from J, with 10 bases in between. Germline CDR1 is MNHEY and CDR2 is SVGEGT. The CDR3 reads CASSYSEGGTEAFF. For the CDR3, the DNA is TGTGCCAGCAGTTACTCGGAGGGAGGGACTGAAGCTTTCTTT.

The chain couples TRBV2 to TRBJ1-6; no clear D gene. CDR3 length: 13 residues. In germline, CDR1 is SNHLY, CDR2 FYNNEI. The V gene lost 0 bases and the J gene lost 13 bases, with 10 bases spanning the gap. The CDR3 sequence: CASSEAPPPPLHF. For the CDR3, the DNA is TGTGCCAGCAGTGAAGCGCCCCCTCCCCCCCTCCACTTT. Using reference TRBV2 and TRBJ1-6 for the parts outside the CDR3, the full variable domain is EPEVTQTPSHQVTQMGQEVILRCVPISNHLYFYWYRQILGQKVEFLVSFYNNEISEKSEIFDDQFSVERPDGSNFTLKIRSTKLEDSAMYFCASSEAPPPPLHFGNGTRLTVT.

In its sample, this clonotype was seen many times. The CDR3 spells CSARRGAEKLFF. CDR3 nucleotide sequence: TGCAGCGCCCGACGAGGGGCCGAAAAACTGTTTTTT. This chain joins TRBV29-1 and TRBJ1-4; D is possibly TRBD1 (5 bases). Germline V gene sequence: CDR1 SQVTM, CDR2 ANQGSEA. The ends were cut back, 7 bases at V and 8 bases at J, with 14 bases in the middle. The CDR3 totals 12 residues.

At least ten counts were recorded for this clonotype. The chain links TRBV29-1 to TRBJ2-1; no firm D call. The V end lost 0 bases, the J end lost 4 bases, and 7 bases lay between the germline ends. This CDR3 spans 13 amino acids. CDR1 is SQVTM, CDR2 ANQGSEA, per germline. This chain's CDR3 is CSVEDRKYNEQFF. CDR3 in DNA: TGCAGCGTTGAAGACAGGAAATACAATGAGCAGTTCTTC.

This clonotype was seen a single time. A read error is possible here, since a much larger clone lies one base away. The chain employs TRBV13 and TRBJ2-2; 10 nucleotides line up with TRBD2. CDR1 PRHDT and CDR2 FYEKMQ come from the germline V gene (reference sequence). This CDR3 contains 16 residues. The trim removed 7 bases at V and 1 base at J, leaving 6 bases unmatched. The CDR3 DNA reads TGTGCCAGCACGCCTTTAGCGGGGGGGAACACCGGGGAGCTGTTTTTT. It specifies CASTPLAGGNTGELFF.

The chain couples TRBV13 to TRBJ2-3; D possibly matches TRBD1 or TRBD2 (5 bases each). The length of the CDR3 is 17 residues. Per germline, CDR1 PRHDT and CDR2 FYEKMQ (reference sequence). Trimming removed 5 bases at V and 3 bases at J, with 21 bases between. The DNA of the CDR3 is TGTGCCAGCAGCCAACTTACTGGGACGGCAGGGACAGATACGCAGTATTTT. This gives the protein CASSQLTGTAGTDTQYF. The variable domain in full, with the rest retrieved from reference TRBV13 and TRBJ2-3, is AAGVIQSPRHLIKEKRETATLKCYPIPRHDTVYWYQQGPGQDPQFLISFYEKMQSDKGSIPDRFSAQQFSDYHSELNMSSLELGDSALYFCASSQLTGTAGTDTQYFGPGTRLTVL.

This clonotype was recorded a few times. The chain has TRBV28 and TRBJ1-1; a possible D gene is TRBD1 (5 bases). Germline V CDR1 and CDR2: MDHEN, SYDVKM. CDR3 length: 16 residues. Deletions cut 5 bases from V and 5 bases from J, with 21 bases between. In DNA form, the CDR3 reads TGTGCCAGCAGTCCAGGGTCCTGGGACTTGGGTACTGAAGCTTTCTTT. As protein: CASSPGSWDLGTEAFF. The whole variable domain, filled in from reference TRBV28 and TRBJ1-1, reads DVKVTQSSRYLVKRTGEKVFLECVQDMDHENMFWYRQDPGLGLRLIYFSYDVKMKEKGDIPEGYSVSREKKERFSLILESASTNQTSMYLCASSPGSWDLGTEAFFGQGTRLTVV.

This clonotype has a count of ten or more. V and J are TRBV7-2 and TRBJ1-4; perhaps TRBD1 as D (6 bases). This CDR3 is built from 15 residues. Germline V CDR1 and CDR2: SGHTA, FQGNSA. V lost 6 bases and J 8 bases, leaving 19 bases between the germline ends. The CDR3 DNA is TGTGCCAGCAGTTTCATGTCCAGGGGTGGAGAAAAACTGTTTTTT. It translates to CASSFMSRGGEKLFF.

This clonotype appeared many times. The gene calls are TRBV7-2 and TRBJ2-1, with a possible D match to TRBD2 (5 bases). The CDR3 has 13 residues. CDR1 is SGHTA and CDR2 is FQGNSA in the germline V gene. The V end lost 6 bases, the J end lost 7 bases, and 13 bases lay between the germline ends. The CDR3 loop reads CASRAAGGNEQFF. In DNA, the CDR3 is TGTGCCAGCAGGGCCGCTGGCGGGAATGAGCAGTTCTTC.

The CDR3 sequence is CASTPGGYGEQYF. The CDR3 coding sequence is TGTGCCAGTACCCCAGGGGGCTACGGCGAGCAGTACTTC. J is TRBJ2-7 and V is TRBV19; 8 nucleotides line up with TRBD1. Trimming took 7 bases from V and 6 from J; bases not matched to a gene: 8. From germline, CDR1 is LNHDA and CDR2 SQIVND (reference sequence). This CDR3 spans 13 amino acids.

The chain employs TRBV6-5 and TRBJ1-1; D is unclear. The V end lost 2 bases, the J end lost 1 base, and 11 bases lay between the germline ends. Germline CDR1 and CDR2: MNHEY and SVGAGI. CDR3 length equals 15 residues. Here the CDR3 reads CASSYDTRENTEAFF. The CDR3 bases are TGTGCCAGCAGTTACGATACTAGGGAGAACACTGAAGCTTTCTTT.

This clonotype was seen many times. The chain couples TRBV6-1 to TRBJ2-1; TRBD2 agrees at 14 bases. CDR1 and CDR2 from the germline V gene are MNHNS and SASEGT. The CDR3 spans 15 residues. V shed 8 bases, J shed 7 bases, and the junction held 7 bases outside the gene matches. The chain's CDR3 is CASRGLAGGGNEQFF. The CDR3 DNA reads TGTGCCAGCCGAGGACTAGCGGGAGGAGGAAATGAGCAGTTCTTC.

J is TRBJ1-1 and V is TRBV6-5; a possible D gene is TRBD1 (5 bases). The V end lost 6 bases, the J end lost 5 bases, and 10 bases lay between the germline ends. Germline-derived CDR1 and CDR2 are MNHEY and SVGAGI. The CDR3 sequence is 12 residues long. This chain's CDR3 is CASRSGLTEAFF. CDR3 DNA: TGTGCCAGCAGATCAGGGTTAACTGAAGCTTTCTTT.

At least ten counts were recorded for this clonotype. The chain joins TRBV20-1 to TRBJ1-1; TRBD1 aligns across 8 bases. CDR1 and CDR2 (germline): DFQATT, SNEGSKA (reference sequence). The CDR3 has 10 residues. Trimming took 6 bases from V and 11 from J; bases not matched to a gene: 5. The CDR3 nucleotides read TGCAGTGCAAACAGGGGGGGGGCTTTCTTT. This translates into CSANRGGAFF.

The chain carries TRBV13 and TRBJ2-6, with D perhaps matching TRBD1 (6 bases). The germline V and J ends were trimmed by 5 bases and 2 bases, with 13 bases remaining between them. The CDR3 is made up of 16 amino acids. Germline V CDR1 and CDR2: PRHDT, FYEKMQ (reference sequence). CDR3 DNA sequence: TGTGCCAGCAGCGCCCAACAGGGCCCTGGGGCCAACGTCCTGACTTTC. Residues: CASSAQQGPGANVLTF.

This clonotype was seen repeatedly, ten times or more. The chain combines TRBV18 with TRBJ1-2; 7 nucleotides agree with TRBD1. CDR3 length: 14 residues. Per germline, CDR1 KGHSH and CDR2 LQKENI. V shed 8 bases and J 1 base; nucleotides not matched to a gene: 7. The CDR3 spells CASSPRQGNYGYTF. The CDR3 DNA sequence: TGTGCCAGCAGTCCCCGACAGGGTAACTATGGCTACACCTTC. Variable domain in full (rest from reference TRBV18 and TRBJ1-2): NAGVMQNPRHLVRRRGQEARLRCSPMKGHSHVYWYRQLPEEGLKFMVYLQKENIIDESGMPKERFSAEFPKEGPSILRIQQVVRGDSAAYFCASSPRQGNYGYTFGSGTRLTVV.

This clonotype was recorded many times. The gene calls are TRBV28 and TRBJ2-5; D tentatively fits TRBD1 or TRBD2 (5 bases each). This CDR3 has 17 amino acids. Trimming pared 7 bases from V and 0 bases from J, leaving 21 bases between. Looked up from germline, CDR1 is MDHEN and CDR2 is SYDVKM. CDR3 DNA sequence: TGTGCCAGCACCCCCCGGCCGGGACGGATGTACCAAGAGACCCAGTACTTC. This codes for CASTPRPGRMYQETQYF. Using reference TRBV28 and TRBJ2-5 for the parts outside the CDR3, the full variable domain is DVKVTQSSRYLVKRTGEKVFLECVQDMDHENMFWYRQDPGLGLRLIYFSYDVKMKEKGDIPEGYSVSREKKERFSLILESASTNQTSMYLCASTPRPGRMYQETQYFGPGTRLLVL.

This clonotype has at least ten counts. This chain's CDR3 is CASGVETGATGELFF. CDR3 nucleotide sequence: TGTGCCAGCGGGGTTGAGACAGGGGCCACCGGGGAGCTGTTTTTT. The chain has TRBV6-1 and TRBJ2-2; 8 positions agree with TRBD1. The V gene's germline CDR1 is MNHNS and CDR2 SASEGT. This CDR3 contains 15 residues. The junction had 9 bases not matched to a gene; V was cut back by 8 bases and J by 4 bases.

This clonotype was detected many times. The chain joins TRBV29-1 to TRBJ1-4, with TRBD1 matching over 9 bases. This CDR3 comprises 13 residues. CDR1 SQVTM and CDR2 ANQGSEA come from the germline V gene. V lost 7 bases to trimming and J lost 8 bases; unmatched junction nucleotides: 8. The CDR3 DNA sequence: TGCAGCGGCCTGGGACAGGGAGGAGAAAAACTGTTTTTT. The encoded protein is CSGLGQGGEKLFF.

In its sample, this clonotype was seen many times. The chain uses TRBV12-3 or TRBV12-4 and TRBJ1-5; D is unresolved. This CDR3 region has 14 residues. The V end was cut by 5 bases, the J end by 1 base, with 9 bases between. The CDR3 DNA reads TGTGCCAGCAGTGCTACTGGGAGCAATCAGCCCCAGCATTTT. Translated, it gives CASSATGSNQPQHF.

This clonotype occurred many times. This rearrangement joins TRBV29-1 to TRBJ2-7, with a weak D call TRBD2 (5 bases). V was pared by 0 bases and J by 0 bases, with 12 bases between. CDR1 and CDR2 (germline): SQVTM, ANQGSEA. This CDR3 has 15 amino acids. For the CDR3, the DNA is TGCAGCGTTGAAGATCGGAGAGGGAGCTCCTACGAGCAGTACTTC. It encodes CSVEDRRGSSYEQYF.

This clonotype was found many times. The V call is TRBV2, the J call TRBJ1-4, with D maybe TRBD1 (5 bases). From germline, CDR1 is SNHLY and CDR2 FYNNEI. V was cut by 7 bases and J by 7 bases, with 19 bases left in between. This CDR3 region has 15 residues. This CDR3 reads CASIERTGPGEKLFF. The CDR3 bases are TGTGCCAGCATCGAAAGGACGGGACCCGGTGAAAAACTGTTTTTT.

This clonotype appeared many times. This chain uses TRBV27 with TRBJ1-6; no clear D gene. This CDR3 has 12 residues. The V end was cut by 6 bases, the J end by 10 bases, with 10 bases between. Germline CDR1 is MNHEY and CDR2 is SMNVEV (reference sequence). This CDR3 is CASRNPRSPLHF. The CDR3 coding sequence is TGTGCCAGCAGAAACCCTAGGTCACCCCTCCACTTT.

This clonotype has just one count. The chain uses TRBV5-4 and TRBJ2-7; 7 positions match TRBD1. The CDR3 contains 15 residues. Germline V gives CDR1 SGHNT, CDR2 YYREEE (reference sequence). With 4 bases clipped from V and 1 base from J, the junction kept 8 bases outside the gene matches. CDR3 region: CASSRTGGRSYEQYF. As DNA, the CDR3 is TGTGCCAGCAGCCGGACAGGCGGCCGTTCCTACGAGCAGTACTTC.

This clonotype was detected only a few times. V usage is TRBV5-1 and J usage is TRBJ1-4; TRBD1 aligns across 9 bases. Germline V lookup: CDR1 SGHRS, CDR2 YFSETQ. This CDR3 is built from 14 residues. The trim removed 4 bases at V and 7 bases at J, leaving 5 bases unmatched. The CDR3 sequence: CASSKGQGSEKLFF. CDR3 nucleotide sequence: TGCGCCAGCAGCAAGGGACAGGGTAGTGAAAAACTGTTTTTT.

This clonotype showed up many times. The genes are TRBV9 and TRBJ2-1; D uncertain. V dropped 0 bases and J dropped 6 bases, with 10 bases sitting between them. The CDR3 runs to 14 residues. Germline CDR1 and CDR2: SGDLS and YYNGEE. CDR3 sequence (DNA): TGTGCCAGCAGCGTAGATCCTTCCAGCAATGAGCAGTTCTTC. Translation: CASSVDPSSNEQFF. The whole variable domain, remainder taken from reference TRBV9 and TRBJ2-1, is DSGVTQTPKHLITATGQRVTLRCSPRSGDLSVYWYQQSLDQGLQFLIQYYNGEERAKGNILERFSAQQFPDLHSELNLSSLELGDSALYFCASSVDPSSNEQFFGPGTRLTVL.

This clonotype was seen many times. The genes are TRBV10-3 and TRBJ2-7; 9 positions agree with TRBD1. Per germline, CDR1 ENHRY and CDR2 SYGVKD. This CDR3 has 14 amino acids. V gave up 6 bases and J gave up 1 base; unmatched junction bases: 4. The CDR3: CAISSGTGSYEQYF. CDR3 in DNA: TGTGCCATCAGCTCCGGGACAGGGTCCTACGAGCAGTACTTC.